This TCR beta chain is drawn from a study of shared clonotypes between healthy human individuals. Study-level findings and limits: What naive subsets generally showed was a larger estimated richness than memory subsets showed.

This clone has only one observation. No antigen is known for it. The run depth of the assay was deep. Generated by immunoSEQ multiplex PCR, the TCRdb table keeps only in-frame clones and is missing some. The sample records more than 1.2 million clones, 98% to 99% being singletons. Specimen: naive CD4+ T cells sorted from blood. The sample's subset: CD45RA+ positively selected. This TCR came from a man aged 25-45 years in good health.

CDR3 coding DNA: TGTGCCAGCAGCAAGAGCCTGATCACAGATACGCAGTATTTT. Its protein product is CASSKSLITDTQYF. The J gene is TRBJ2-3, the V gene TRBV21-1; the DNA was not compared with TRBD2, the D call given in the table. TRBV21-1 is termed a pseudogene. The CDR3 is 14 residues long.